One and the same sample provided the 19 T cell receptor beta chains below, sequenced in a study of T cells in Graves' hyperthyroidism and ophthalmopathy. Researchers took RNA transcripts and amplified the TCR beta CDR3 regions from them. HTBI primers were the set used in a first-round RT-PCR of the TCR CDR3. Each CDR3 protein gets one entry after TCRdb re-called the multiplex PCR reads with MiXCR. Of some 350,000 distinct CDR3 sequences detected, about 20% appear once; the ten largest clones hold about 3.7%. The sample was blood. These receptors were taken from a woman between 18 and 29 years old with Graves' hyperthyroidism.

This clonotype appeared many times. The V and J genes are TRBV5-5 and TRBJ1-1, with TRBD1 matching 7 bases. The germline gives CDR1 SGHKS, CDR2 YYEKEE (reference sequence). Losses at the gene ends were 2 bases for V and 4 bases for J; bases not matched to a gene: 5. The CDR3 totals 14 residues. CDR3 coding DNA: TGTGCCAGCAGCTTTGTAGGGGACAGCACTGAAGCTTTCTTT. Residues: CASSFVGDSTEAFF.

This clonotype was detected many times. The V call is TRBV16, the J call TRBJ1-5, with D perhaps TRBD1 (6 bases). The CDR3 runs 16 residues. Trimming removed 4 bases at V and 4 bases at J, with 17 bases between. Germline V lookup: CDR1 KGHSY, CDR2 FQNENV. The CDR3 loop reads CASSRNVTGRNQPQHF. CDR3 bases: TGTGCCAGCAGCCGCAATGTAACAGGGCGGAATCAGCCCCAGCATTTT. Using reference TRBV16 and TRBJ1-5 for the parts outside the CDR3, the full variable domain is GEEVAQTPKHLVRGEGQKAKLYCAPIKGHSYVFWYQQVLKNEFKFLISFQNENVFDETGMPKERFSAKCLPNSPCSLEIQATKLEDSAVYFCASSRNVTGRNQPQHFGDGTRLSIL.

The rearrangement links TRBV28 to TRBJ1-2; D is unresolved. V dropped 6 bases and J dropped 8 bases, with 19 bases sitting between them. The CDR3 runs 14 residues. Germline V gene lookup returns CDR1 MDHEN and CDR2 SYDVKM. CDR3: CASSILMGMQGYTF. The CDR3 DNA follows: TGTGCCAGCAGCATACTCATGGGGATGCAGGGCTACACCTTC.

The V and J genes are TRBV28 and TRBJ2-5, with D possibly being TRBD1 (6 bases). V was shortened by 4 bases and J by 0 bases, with 15 bases between the two germline ends. This CDR3 contains 16 residues. Germline lookup yields CDR1 MDHEN and CDR2 SYDVKM. DNA of the CDR3: TGTGCCAGCAGTTCCCCGGACAGATCGTACCAAGAGACCCAGTACTTC. Protein: CASSSPDRSYQETQYF.

The sample holds many counts of this clonotype. The V call is TRBV20-1, the J call TRBJ1-1, with no clear D. Per the germline V gene, CDR1 is DFQATT and CDR2 is SNEGSKA (reference sequence). The length of the CDR3 is 11 residues. Deletions cut 1 base from V and 6 bases from J, with 6 bases between. The CDR3 reads CSARAVPEAFF. In DNA form, the CDR3 reads TGCAGTGCTAGAGCGGTACCTGAAGCTTTCTTT.

This clonotype was counted at least ten times. V usage is TRBV4-2 and J usage is TRBJ1-2; TRBD1 matches 11 bases. Germline-derived CDR1 and CDR2 are LGHNA and YNFKEQ. This CDR3 has 16 amino acids. After removal of 4 bases from V and 4 bases from J, the junction contained 8 bases not matched to a gene. This CDR3 is CASSLTGTGGTYGYTF. CDR3 bases: TGTGCCAGCAGCCTAACAGGGACAGGGGGTACCTATGGCTACACCTTC.

At least ten counts were recorded for this clonotype. The J gene is TRBJ1-5, the V gene TRBV7-3, with 10 bases fitting TRBD1. Per germline, CDR1 SGHTA and CDR2 FQGTGA. The V and J ends lost 9 bases and 0 bases, in that order; junction bases with no gene match: 5. The CDR3 totals 15 residues. The chain's CDR3 is CARSDRGLSNQPQHF. CDR3 nucleotide sequence: TGTGCCAGGAGCGACAGGGGGCTTAGCAATCAGCCCCAGCATTTT.

This chain joins TRBV3-1 and TRBJ1-5, with 11 bases lining up with TRBD1. CDR1 and CDR2 (germline): LGHDT, YNNKEL (reference sequence). V lost 2 bases, J lost 3 bases, and 3 bases stayed unmatched. The CDR3 runs 16 residues. CDR3 in DNA: TGTGCCAGCAGCCAAAGGGACAGGGGGAACAATCAGCCCCAGCATTTT. Its translation: CASSQRDRGNNQPQHF.

This sequence joins TRBV19 and TRBJ2-5; either TRBD1 or TRBD2 may fit D (5 bases each). Germline values: CDR1 LNHDA, CDR2 SQIVND (reference sequence). Trimming removed 4 bases from V and 4 bases from J, with 22 bases in between. The CDR3 covers 17 residues. CDR3 protein: CASSSVRATGRGETQYF. The CDR3 DNA reads as TGTGCCAGTAGTAGCGTCAGGGCGACGGGGAGAGGAGAGACCCAGTACTTC.

This clonotype was seen repeatedly, ten times or more. CDR3 residues: CSASEGAGSYNSPLHF. CDR3 DNA: TGCAGTGCTAGCGAGGGGGCAGGCTCCTATAATTCACCCCTCCACTTT. This chain connects TRBV20-1 to TRBJ1-6, with TRBD1 identical over 7 bases. The CDR3 runs to 16 residues. V dropped 3 bases and J dropped 0; count of bases not matched to a gene: 5. CDR1 and CDR2 from the germline V gene are DFQATT and SNEGSKA (reference sequence).

This clonotype was detected only a few times. The chain joins TRBV3-1 to TRBJ1-6, with 8 bases aligning to TRBD1. Germline V gene lookup returns CDR1 LGHDT and CDR2 YNNKEL (reference sequence). With V trimmed by 4 bases and J by 7 bases, 6 bases remained unmatched. This CDR3 comprises 15 residues. For the CDR3, the DNA is TGTGCCAGCAGCCCCCTATCAGGGGGCAATTCACCCCTCCACTTT. Encoded protein: CASSPLSGGNSPLHF.

Ten or more counts support this clonotype. V is TRBV10-3 and J is TRBJ2-5, with 8 nucleotides matching TRBD1. Per the germline V gene, CDR1 is ENHRY and CDR2 is SYGVKD. Losses at the gene ends were 11 bases for V and 5 bases for J; bases not matched to a gene: 13. The CDR3 has 14 residues. The DNA for the CDR3 is TGTGCCTCCCGGACAGGGTCCTTTTGGGAGACCCAGTACTTC. This translates into CASRTGSFWETQYF.

This clonotype was observed many times. This rearrangement joins TRBV2 to TRBJ1-1; D is possibly TRBD1 (6 bases). Between the trimmed V and J ends, which lost 9 bases and 6 bases, there was a span of 11 bases. The CDR3 spans 11 residues. From germline, CDR1 is SNHLY and CDR2 FYNNEI. The CDR3 DNA reads TGTGCCAGGGGGGCGGGGGCTGAAGCTTTCTTT. Protein sequence: CARGAGAEAFF.

In its sample, this clonotype was seen a few times. The genes are TRBV4-1 and TRBJ1-5; 8 positions match TRBD1. Germline V lookup: CDR1 MGHRA, CDR2 YSYEKL. J gave up 4 bases and V 1 base, and 15 bases lay outside the gene matches. This CDR3 is 19 amino acids long. In nucleotides, the CDR3 is TGCGCCAGCAGCCAAGGCACCCTAGCCGGGACAGGAGATAATCAGCCCCAGCATTTT. This translates into CASSQGTLAGTGDNQPQHF.

The chain joins TRBV12-3 or TRBV12-4 to TRBJ2-5, with D possibly being TRBD2 (6 bases). The germline V and J ends were trimmed by 7 bases and 4 bases, with 10 bases remaining between them. The CDR3 contains 12 residues. The CDR3 DNA reads TGTGCCAGCACTATGGGGGGAGAGACCCAGTACTTC. Encoded protein: CASTMGGETQYF.

This clonotype has only a few counts. This sequence joins TRBV18 and TRBJ1-5; D gene ambiguous. CDR3 length equals 15 residues. Germline CDR1 and CDR2: KGHSH and LQKENI. Trimming cost V 1 base and J 3 bases, with 10 bases left between them. This chain's CDR3 is CASSPLRMVNQPQHF. CDR3 coding DNA: TGTGCCAGCTCACCACTCCGGATGGTCAATCAGCCCCAGCATTTT.

In its sample, this clonotype was seen a few times. This sequence joins TRBV6-1 and TRBJ1-6; D is unclear. From germline, CDR1 is MNHNS and CDR2 SASEGT. V was shortened by 2 bases and J by 8 bases, with 7 bases between the two germline ends. This CDR3 spans 13 amino acids. The CDR3 loop reads CASSETPYSPLHF. The CDR3 DNA sequence: TGTGCCAGCAGTGAAACTCCATATTCACCCCTCCACTTT.

This clonotype came up many times. The chain combines TRBV19 with TRBJ2-7; 11 positions agree with TRBD2. The CDR3 is 17 amino acids. V trimming: 5 bases; J trimming: 0 bases; junction bases outside the gene matches: 9. The germline V gene has CDR1 LNHDA and CDR2 SQIVND (reference sequence). As DNA, the CDR3 is TGTGCCAGTAGTCGGGCTAGCGGGGGGTCCCGCTCCTACGAGCAGTACTTC. Its translation: CASSRASGGSRSYEQYF.

The table lists this clonotype with many counts. The chain employs TRBV5-1 and TRBJ1-1; a possible D gene is TRBD1 (6 bases). The V end was cut by 4 bases, the J end by 1 base, with 11 bases between. Germline CDR1 and CDR2: SGHRS and YFSETQ. This CDR3 is built from 14 residues. CDR3 loop: CASSPLQGNTEAFF. DNA for the CDR3: TGCGCCAGCAGCCCGCTACAGGGGAACACTGAAGCTTTCTTT. Full variable domain (remainder filled in from reference TRBV5-1 and TRBJ1-1): KAGVTQTPRYLIKTRGQQVTLSCSPISGHRSVSWYQQTPGQGLQFLFEYFSETQRNKGNFPGRFSGRQFSNSRSEMNVSTLELGDSALYLCASSPLQGNTEAFFGQGTRLTVV.